Sequencing of this TCR beta chain was carried out in a study of beta chain features in type 1 diabetes. Notes on the study in general: Researchers report that Type 1 diabetes patients had moderately but significantly shorter TCRB CDR3s across all four CD4+ subsets. cDNA sequencing could over-represent cells with high TCR expression.

This clone was seen a handful of times. Its antigen is unknown. Trimming removed 5 bases from V and 9 bases from J, with 14 bases in between. Looked up from germline, CDR1 is SQVTM and CDR2 is ANQGSEA. The CDR3 is 12 amino acids. The investigators reverse transcribed all of the isolated RNA, so they sequenced expressed TCRB transcripts. Here immunoSEQ multiplex PCR was the method, and the copy in TCRdb shows in-frame clones only, minus some. The sample records 250,000 to 300,000 clones, approximately 25% being singletons. This receptor was identified in a woman aged 25 to 39 with type 1 diabetes. What was sequenced was naive CD4+ T cells from blood. The genes are TRBV29-1 and TRBJ2-1; possibly TRBD2 for D (6 bases). CDR3 nucleotide sequence: TGCAGCGTTTACCCAGGCGGGACTGAGCAGTTCTTC. This gives the protein CSVYPGGTEQFF.